These 5 T cell receptor beta chains were sequenced from one sample in a study of T-cell memory formation after mild COVID-19. MiXCR, run by TCRdb on the 5' RACE reads, gives a single entry per CDR3 protein. The sample holds about 190,000 distinct CDR3 sequences, about 18% seen once. Input material: PBMCs or a T cell subset sorted from them (not recorded which). The receptors come from an adult woman who had mild COVID-19 (a few samples of this study predate the infection). Cell type and time point are not known.

V usage is TRBV19 and J usage is TRBJ2-6; D not certain. The CDR3 contains 14 residues. Trimming removed 3 bases from V and 1 base from J, with 4 bases in between. Germline lookup yields CDR1 LNHDA and CDR2 SQIVND (reference sequence). The CDR3 loop is CASSISSGANVLTF. The CDR3 bases are TGTGCCAGTAGTATCAGTTCTGGGGCCAACGTCCTGACTTTC.

The chain joins TRBV9 to TRBJ1-1; D may be TRBD1 (5 bases). Germline CDR1 and CDR2: SGDLS and YYNGEE. There are 13 residues in the CDR3. V was trimmed by 0 bases and J by 11 bases, leaving 14 bases between them. The CDR3 region is CASSVVGAETAFF. The DNA of the CDR3 is TGTGCCAGCAGCGTAGTAGGGGCGGAGACGGCTTTCTTT.

A few counts support this clonotype. The V call is TRBV9, the J call TRBJ2-3; 7 bases line up with TRBD2. V was pared by 0 bases and J by 5 bases, with 9 bases of the junction left unmatched. This CDR3 has 16 amino acids. Germline V gene sequence: CDR1 SGDLS, CDR2 YYNGEE. The DNA of the CDR3 is TGTGCCAGCAGCGTAGTTGGGGGGGTACACCAAGATACGCAGTATTTT. Its translation is CASSVVGGVHQDTQYF. Using reference TRBV9 and TRBJ2-3 for the parts outside the CDR3, the full variable domain is DSGVTQTPKHLITATGQRVTLRCSPRSGDLSVYWYQQSLDQGLQFLIQYYNGEERAKGNILERFSAQQFPDLHSELNLSSLELGDSALYFCASSVVGGVHQDTQYFGPGTRLTVL.

The chain is built from TRBV30 and TRBJ2-3, with D tentatively TRBD1 (5 bases). Trimming removed 2 bases from V and 0 bases from J, with 15 bases in between. Germline CDR1 and CDR2: GTSNPN and SVGIG (reference sequence). This CDR3 comprises 16 residues. Here the CDR3 reads CAWSWPGRTSTDTQYF. DNA for the CDR3: TGTGCCTGGAGTTGGCCAGGGCGAACTAGCACAGATACGCAGTATTTT. Complete variable domain (other parts from reference TRBV30 and TRBJ2-3): SQTIHQWPATLVQPVGSPLSLECTVEGTSNPNLYWYRQAAGRGLQLLFYSVGIGQISSEVPQNLSASRPQDRQFILSSKKLLLSDSGFYLCAWSWPGRTSTDTQYFGPGTRLTVL.

The chain links TRBV7-2 to TRBJ1-5; D is unclear. Germline CDR1 and CDR2: SGHTA and FQGNSA. This CDR3 is 15 amino acids long. V lost 5 bases, J lost 1 base, and 12 bases lay in between. The CDR3 loop is CASSPRVMSNQPQHF. The CDR3 nucleotides read TGTGCCAGCAGCCCCCGAGTCATGAGCAATCAGCCCCAGCATTTT.